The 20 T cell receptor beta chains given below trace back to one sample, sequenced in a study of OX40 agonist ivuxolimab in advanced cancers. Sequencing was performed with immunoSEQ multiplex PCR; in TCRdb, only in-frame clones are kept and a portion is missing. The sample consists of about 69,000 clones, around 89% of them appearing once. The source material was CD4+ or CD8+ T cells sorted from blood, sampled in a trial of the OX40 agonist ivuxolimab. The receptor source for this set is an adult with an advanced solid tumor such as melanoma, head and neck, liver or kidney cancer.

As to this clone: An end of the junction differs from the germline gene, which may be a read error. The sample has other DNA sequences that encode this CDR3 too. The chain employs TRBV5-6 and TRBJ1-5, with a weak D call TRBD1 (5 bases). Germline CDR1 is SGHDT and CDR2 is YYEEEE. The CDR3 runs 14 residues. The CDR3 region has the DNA TGTGCCAGTAGCTTGGGGCCCCAGGGCCAGCCCCAGCATTTT. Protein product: CASSLGPQGQPQHF.

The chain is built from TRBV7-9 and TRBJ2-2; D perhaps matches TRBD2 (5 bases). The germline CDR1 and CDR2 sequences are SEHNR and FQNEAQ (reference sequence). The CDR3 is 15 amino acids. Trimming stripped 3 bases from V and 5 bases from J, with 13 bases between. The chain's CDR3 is CASSLSRGQTGELFF. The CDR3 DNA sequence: TGTGCCAGCAGCTTGAGCCGAGGGCAAACCGGGGAGCTGTTTTTT.

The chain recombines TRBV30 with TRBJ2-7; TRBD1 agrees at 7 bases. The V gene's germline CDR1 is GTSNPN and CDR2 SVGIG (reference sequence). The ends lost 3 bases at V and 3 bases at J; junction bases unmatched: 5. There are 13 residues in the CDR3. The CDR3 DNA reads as TGTGCCTGGAGCCGCAGGGGGTTCTACGAGCAGTACTTC. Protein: CAWSRRGFYEQYF.

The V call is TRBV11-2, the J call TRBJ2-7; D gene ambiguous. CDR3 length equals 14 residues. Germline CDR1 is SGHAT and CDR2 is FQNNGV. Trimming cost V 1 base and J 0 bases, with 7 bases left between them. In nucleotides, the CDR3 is TGTGCCAGCAGCTTAGCTGAGATCTCCTACGAGCAGTACTTC. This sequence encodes CASSLAEISYEQYF.

For the CDR3, the DNA is TGTGCCAGCTCACTCGGGGGCTTGATGAACACTGAAGCTTTCTTT. The encoded protein is CASSLGGLMNTEAFF. This chain joins TRBV18 and TRBJ1-1; D perhaps matches TRBD1 (6 bases). The V end was cut by 4 bases, the J end by 0 bases, with 12 bases between. Germline V lookup: CDR1 KGHSH, CDR2 LQKENI. The CDR3 is made up of 15 amino acids.

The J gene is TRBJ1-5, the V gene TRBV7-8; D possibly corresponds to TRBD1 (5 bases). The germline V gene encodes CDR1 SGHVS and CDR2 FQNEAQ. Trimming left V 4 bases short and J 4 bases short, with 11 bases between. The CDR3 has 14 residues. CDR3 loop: CASSSRDLNQPQHF. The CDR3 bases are TGTGCCAGCAGCTCCCGGGACCTAAATCAGCCCCAGCATTTT. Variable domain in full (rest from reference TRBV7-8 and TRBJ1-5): GAGVSQSPRYKVAKRGQDVALRCDPISGHVSLFWYQQALGQGPEFLTYFQNEAQLDKSGLPSDRFFAERPEGSVSTLKIQRTQQEDSAVYLCASSSRDLNQPQHFGDGTRLSIL.

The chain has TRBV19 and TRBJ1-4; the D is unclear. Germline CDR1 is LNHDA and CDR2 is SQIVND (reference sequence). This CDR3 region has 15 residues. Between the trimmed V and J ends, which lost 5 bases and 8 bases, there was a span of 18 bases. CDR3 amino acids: CASSDPRGVGEKLFF. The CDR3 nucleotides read TGTGCCAGTAGTGACCCCAGAGGAGTTGGAGAAAAACTGTTTTTT. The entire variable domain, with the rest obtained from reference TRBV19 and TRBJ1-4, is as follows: DGGITQSPKYLFRKEGQNVTLSCEQNLNHDAMYWYRQDPGQGLRLIYYSQIVNDFQKGDIAEGYSVSREKKESFPLTVTSAQKNPTAFYLCASSDPRGVGEKLFFGSGTQLSVL.

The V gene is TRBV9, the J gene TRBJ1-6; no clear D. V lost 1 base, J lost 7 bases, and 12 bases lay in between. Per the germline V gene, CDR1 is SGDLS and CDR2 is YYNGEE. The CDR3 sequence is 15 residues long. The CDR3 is CASSVQVGSNSPLHF. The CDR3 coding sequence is TGTGCCAGCAGCGTACAGGTGGGCAGCAATTCACCCCTCCACTTT.

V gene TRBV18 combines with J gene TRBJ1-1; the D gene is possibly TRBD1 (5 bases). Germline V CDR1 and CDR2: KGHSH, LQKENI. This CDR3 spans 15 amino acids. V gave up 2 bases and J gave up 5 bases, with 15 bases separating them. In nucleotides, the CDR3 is TGTGCCAGCTCACCAATACCCCAGGGTAGTACTGAAGCTTTCTTT. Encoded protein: CASSPIPQGSTEAFF.

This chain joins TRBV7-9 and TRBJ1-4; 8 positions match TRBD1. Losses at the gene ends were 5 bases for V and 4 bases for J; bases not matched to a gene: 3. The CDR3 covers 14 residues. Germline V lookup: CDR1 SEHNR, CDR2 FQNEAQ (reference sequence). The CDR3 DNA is TGTGCCAGCAGCCCGACAGGGGTTAATGAAAAACTGTTTTTT. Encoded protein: CASSPTGVNEKLFF. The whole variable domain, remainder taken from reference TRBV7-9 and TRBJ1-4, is DTGVSQNPRHKITKRGQNVTFRCDPISEHNRLYWYRQTLGQGPEFLTYFQNEAQLEKSRLLSDRFSAERPKGSFSTLEIQRTEQGDSAMYLCASSPTGVNEKLFFGSGTQLSVL.

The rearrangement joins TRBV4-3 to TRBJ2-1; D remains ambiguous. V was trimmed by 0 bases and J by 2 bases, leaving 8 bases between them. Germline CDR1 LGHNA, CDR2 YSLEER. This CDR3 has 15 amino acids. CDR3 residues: CASSQDYYPYNEQFF. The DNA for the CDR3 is TGCGCCAGCAGCCAAGATTACTACCCCTACAATGAGCAGTTCTTC.

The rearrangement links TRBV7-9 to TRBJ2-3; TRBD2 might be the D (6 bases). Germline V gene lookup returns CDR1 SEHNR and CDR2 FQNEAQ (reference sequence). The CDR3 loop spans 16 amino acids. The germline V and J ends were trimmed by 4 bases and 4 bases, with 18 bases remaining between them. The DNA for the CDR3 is TGTGCCAGCAGCTCCAGGGAGCCTAGCGTTCCAGATACGCAGTATTTT. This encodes CASSSREPSVPDTQYF.

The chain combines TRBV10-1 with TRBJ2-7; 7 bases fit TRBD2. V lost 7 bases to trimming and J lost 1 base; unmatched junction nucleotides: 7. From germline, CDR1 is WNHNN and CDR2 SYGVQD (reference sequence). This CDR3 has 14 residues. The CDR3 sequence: CASTAPSGSYEQYF. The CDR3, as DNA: TGCGCCAGCACCGCCCCTAGCGGTTCCTACGAGCAGTACTTC.

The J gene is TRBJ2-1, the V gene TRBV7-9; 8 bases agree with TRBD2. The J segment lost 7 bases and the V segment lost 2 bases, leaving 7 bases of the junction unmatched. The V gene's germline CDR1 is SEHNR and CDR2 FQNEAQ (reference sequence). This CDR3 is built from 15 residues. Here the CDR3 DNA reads TGTGCCAGCAGCTTAATTAGCGGGATCCAGAATGAGCAGTTCTTC. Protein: CASSLISGIQNEQFF.

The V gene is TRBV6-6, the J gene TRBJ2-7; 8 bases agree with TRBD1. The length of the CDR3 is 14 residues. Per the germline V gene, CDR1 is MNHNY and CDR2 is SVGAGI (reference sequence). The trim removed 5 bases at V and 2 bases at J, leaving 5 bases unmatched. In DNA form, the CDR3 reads TGTGCCAGCAGTGGCAGACAGGGGCCCTACGAGCAGTACTTC. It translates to CASSGRQGPYEQYF.

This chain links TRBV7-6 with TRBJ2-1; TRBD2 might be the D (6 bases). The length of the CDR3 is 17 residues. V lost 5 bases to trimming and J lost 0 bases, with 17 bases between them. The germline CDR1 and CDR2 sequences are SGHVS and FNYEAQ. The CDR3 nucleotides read TGTGCCAGCAGCCGTCTTATAGCGGATAGCTCCTACAATGAGCAGTTCTTC. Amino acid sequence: CASSRLIADSSYNEQFF.

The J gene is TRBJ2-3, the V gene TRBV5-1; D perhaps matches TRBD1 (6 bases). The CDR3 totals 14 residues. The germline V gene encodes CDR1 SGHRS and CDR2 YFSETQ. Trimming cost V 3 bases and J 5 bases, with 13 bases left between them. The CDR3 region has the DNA TGCGCCAGCAGCTCAACAGGGCGGAGAGATACGCAGTATTTT. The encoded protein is CASSSTGRRDTQYF.

CDR3: CASSSGLPNTDTQYF. Written as DNA, the CDR3 is TGCGCCAGCAGCTCAGGACTTCCCAACACAGATACGCAGTATTTT. V is TRBV5-1 and J is TRBJ2-3; weak D call: TRBD2 (5 bases). Trimming pared 3 bases from V and 2 bases from J, leaving 13 bases between. In germline, CDR1 is SGHRS, CDR2 YFSETQ. This CDR3 comprises 15 residues.

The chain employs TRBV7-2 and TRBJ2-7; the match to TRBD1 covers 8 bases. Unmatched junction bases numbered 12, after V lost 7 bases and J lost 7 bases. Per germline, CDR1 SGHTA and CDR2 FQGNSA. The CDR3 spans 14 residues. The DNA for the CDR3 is TGTGCCAGCACCTTCAGGGACAGGAGCCTAGAGCAGTACTTC. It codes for CASTFRDRSLEQYF.

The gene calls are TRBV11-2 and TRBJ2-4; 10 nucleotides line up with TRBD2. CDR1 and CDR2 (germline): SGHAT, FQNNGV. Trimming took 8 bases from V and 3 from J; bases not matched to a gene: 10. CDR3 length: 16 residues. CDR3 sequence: CASSRGKREGKNIQYF. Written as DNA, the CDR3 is TGTGCCAGCTCCAGGGGGAAGCGGGAGGGCAAAAACATTCAGTACTTC.